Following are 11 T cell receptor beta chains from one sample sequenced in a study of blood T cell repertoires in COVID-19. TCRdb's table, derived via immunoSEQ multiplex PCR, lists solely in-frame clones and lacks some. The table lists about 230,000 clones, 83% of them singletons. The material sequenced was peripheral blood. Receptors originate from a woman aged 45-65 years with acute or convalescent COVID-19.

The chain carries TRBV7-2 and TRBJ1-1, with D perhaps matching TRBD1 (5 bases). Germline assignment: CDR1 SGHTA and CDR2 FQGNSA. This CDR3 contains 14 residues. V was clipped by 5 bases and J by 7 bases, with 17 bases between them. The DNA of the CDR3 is TGTGCCAGCAGCCCCCACCTTACGGGGGTTGAAGCTTTCTTT. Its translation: CASSPHLTGVEAFF.

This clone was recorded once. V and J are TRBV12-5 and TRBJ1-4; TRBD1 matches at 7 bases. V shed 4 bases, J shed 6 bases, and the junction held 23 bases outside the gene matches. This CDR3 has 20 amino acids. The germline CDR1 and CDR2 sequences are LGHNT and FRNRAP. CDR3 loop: CASGSDSPGGGGPADEKLFF. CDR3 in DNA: TGTGCTAGTGGTTCAGACTCCCCAGGGGGAGGAGGACCGGCGGATGAAAAACTGTTTTTT. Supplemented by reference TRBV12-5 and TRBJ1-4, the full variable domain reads DARVTQTPRHKVTEMGQEVTMRCQPILGHNTVFWYRQTMMQGLELLAYFRNRAPLDDSGMPKDRFSAEMPDATLATLKIQPSEPRDSAVYFCASGSDSPGGGGPADEKLFFGSGTQLSVL.

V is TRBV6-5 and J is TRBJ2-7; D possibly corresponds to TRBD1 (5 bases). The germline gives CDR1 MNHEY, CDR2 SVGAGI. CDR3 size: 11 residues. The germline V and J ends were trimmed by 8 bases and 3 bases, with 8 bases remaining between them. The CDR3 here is CASGRDYEQYF. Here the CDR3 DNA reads TGTGCCAGCGGCAGGGACTACGAGCAGTACTTC.

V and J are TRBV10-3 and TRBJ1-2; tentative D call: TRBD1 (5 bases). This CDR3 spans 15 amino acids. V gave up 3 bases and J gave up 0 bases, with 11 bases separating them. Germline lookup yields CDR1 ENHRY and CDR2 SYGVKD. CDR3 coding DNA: TGTGCCATCAGTGACAGGGAGGCGACTAACTATGGCTACACCTTC. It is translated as CAISDREATNYGYTF.

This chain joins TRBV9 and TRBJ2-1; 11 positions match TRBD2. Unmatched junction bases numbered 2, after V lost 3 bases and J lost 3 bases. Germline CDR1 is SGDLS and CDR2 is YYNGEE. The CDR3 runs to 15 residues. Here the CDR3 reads CASSAGLAVYNEQFF. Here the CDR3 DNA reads TGTGCCAGCAGCGCGGGACTAGCGGTCTACAATGAGCAGTTCTTC.

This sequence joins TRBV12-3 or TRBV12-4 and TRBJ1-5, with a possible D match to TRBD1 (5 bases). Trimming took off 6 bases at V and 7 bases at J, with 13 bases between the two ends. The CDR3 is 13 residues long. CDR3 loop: CASRPGSRQPQHF. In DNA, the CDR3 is TGTGCCAGCAGACCAGGGTCGCGGCAGCCCCAGCATTTT.

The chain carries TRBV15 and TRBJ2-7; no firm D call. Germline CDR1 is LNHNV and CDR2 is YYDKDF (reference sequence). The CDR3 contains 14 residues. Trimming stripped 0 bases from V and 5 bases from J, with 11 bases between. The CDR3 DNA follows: TGTGCCACCAGCAGAGAGGCAGGTCCCCACGAGCAGTACTTC. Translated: CATSREAGPHEQYF.

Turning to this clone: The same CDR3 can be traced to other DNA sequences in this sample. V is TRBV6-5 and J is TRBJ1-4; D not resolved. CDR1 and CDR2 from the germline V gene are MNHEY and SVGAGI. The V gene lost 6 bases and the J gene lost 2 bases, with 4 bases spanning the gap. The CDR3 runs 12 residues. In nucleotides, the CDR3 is TGTGCCAGCAGCCGTACTAATGAAAAACTGTTTTTT. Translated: CASSRTNEKLFF.

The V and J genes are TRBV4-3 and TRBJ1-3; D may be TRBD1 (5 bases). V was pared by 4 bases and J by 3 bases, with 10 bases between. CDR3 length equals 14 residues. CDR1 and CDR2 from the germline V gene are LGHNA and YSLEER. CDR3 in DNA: TGCGCCAGCAGCCGCCAGGGATTTGGAAACACCATATATTTT. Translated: CASSRQGFGNTIYF.

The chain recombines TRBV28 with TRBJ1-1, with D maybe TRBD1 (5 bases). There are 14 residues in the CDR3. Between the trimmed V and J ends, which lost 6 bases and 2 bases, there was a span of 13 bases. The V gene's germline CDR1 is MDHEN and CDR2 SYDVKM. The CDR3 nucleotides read TGTGCCAGCAGGCCCAGGGTAGAAAACACTGAAGCTTTCTTT. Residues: CASRPRVENTEAFF. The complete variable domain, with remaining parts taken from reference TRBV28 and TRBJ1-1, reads DVKVTQSSRYLVKRTGEKVFLECVQDMDHENMFWYRQDPGLGLRLIYFSYDVKMKEKGDIPEGYSVSREKKERFSLILESASTNQTSMYLCASRPRVENTEAFFGQGTRLTVV.

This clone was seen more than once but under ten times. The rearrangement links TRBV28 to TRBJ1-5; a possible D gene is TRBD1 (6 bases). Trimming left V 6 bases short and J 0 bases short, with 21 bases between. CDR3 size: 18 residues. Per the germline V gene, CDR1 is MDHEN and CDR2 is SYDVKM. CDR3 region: CASRDRDTNFYSNQPQHF. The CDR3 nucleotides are TGTGCCAGCAGGGACCGGGACACCAACTTTTATAGCAATCAGCCCCAGCATTTT.